This T cell receptor (beta chain) emerged from a study of blood T cells in healthy people across ages. Whole-study results and caveats: Long-lived and aged donors differed, with more naive CD4+ cells and higher diversity in the long-lived.

For the second PCR, which ran for about 7 to 11 cycles, a sample-barcoded 5' primer and a J-beta primer mix were used. Each CDR3 protein is one row after TCRdb ran MiXCR on the 5' RACE reads. Of more than 700,000 distinct CDR3 sequences listed, 53% were seen once; the top ten hold about 38%. V lost 0 bases and J 4 bases, leaving 10 bases between the germline ends. The germline CDR1 and CDR2 sequences are DFQATT and SNEGSKA (reference sequence). This CDR3 has 14 residues. Of note for this clonotype: Its antigen is unidentified.

The origin of this receptor is an older man in good health. The V gene is TRBV20-1, the J gene TRBJ2-1; D perhaps matches TRBD2 (5 bases). The specimen sequenced was blood. The CDR3 region has the DNA TGCAGTGCTAGAGATAGCGCGAATTACAATGAGCAGTTCTTC. Its translation is CSARDSANYNEQFF.